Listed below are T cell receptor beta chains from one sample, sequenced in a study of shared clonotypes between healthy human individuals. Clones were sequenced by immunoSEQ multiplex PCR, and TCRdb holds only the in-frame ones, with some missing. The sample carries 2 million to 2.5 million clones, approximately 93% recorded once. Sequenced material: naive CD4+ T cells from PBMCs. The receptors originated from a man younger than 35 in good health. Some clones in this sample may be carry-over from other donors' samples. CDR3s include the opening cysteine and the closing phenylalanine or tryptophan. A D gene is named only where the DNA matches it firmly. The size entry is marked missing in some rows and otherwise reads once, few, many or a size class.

DNA: TGCAGCGTTGGGGGCGTTTTGAGGAACACTGAAGCTTTCTTT; CDR3: CSVGGVLRNTEAFF; V: TRBV29-1; D: -; size: few; J: TRBJ1-1; length: 14
DNA: TGTGCCTGGAGGGGGTTCATAGCGGGACTGTACAATGAGCAGTTCTTC; CDR3: CAWRGFIAGLYNEQFF; V: TRBV30; D: TRBD2; size: -; J: TRBJ2-1; length: 16
DNA: TGCGCCAGCAGCTTGGGCCGGGAGAGGGGCGAGCAGTACTTC; CDR3: CASSLGRERGEQYF; V: TRBV5-1; D: -; size: -; J: TRBJ2-7; length: 14
DNA: TGTGCCAGCAGCTTATTAGGGGGTCCCGAGGAACCCCAGCATTTT; CDR3: CASSLLGGPEEPQHF; V: TRBV7-2; D: -; size: once; J: TRBJ1-5; length: 15
DNA: TGTGCCAGCAGCTTAGCTGTCGGACTCATGAACACTGAAGCTTTCTTT; CDR3: CASSLAVGLMNTEAFF; V: TRBV7-9; D: -; size: -; J: TRBJ1-1; length: 16
DNA: TGTGCCAGCAGTTTATTAGGGGCTGGGGGCTCCGGGGAGCTGTTTTTT; CDR3: CASSLLGAGGSGELFF; V: TRBV28; D: -; size: -; J: TRBJ2-2; length: 16
DNA: TGCGCCAGCAGCCCACAGGGGACTCTAGCTGATACGCAGTATTTT; CDR3: CASSPQGTLADTQYF; V: TRBV5-1; D: -; size: -; J: TRBJ2-3; length: 15
DNA: TGCGCCAGCAGCCAAGATCTAGGGAACTATGGCTACACCTTC; CDR3: CASSQDLGNYGYTF; V: TRBV4-3; D: -; size: -; J: TRBJ1-2; length: 14
DNA: TGTGCCAGCAGGGAACAGGGAGGTGGGGCCAACGTCCTGACTTTC; CDR3: CASREQGGGANVLTF; V: TRBV28; D: -; size: -; J: TRBJ2-6; length: 15
DNA: TGCAGCGTTCCACTAGGTACCGGGACGGATCTCTACGAGCAGTACTTC; CDR3: CSVPLGTGTDLYEQYF; V: TRBV29-1; D: -; size: -; J: TRBJ2-7; length: 16
DNA: TGCGCCAGCAGCCAAGGGCGAGGGACAGGGCGGGCCACTGAAGCTTTCTTT; CDR3: CASSQGRGTGRATEAFF; V: TRBV4-1; D: TRBD1; size: -; J: TRBJ1-1; length: 17
DNA: TGTGCCAGTAGTGTAACCGGGACTAGCCACTACAATGAGCAGTTCTTC; CDR3: CASSVTGTSHYNEQFF; V: TRBV19; D: TRBD2; size: -; J: TRBJ2-1; length: 16
DNA: TGTGCCACCAGCAACAGCGGGAGTAGGAACGAGCAGTACTTC; CDR3: CATSNSGSRNEQYF; V: TRBV15; D: TRBD2; size: -; J: TRBJ2-7; length: 14
DNA: TGTGCCAGCAGGCCCTCATTGGGGGCGAACACTGAAGCTTTCTTT; CDR3: CASRPSLGANTEAFF; V: TRBV6-5; D: -; size: -; J: TRBJ1-1; length: 15
DNA: TGTGCCAGCTCACCAAAACAGGGGTTCACAGATACGCAGTATTTT; CDR3: CASSPKQGFTDTQYF; V: TRBV18; D: TRBD1; size: -; J: TRBJ2-3; length: 15
DNA: TGTGCCAGCAGCTTACCGGGGACAGGGGGTGCAGATACGCAGTATTTT; CDR3: CASSLPGTGGADTQYF; V: TRBV7-9; D: TRBD1; size: -; J: TRBJ2-3; length: 16
DNA: TGTGCCAGCAATATACAGGGCGGGAACACTGAAGCTTTCTTT; CDR3: CASNIQGGNTEAFF; V: TRBV5-8; D: -; size: -; J: TRBJ1-1; length: 14
DNA: TGTGCCAGCAGCTTTACGTCTAACACTGAAGCTTTCTTT; CDR3: CASSFTSNTEAFF; V: TRBV7-9; D: -; size: -; J: TRBJ1-1; length: 13
DNA: TGTGCCAGCACCATACGGGCGGGTTTTCCTAACTATGGCTACACCTTC; CDR3: CASTIRAGFPNYGYTF; V: TRBV7-2; D: -; size: -; J: TRBJ1-2; length: 16
DNA: TGTGCCAGCAGGGTAGCGGGAGGCGCCTACGAGCAGTACTTC; CDR3: CASRVAGGAYEQYF; V: TRBV6-1; D: TRBD2; size: -; J: TRBJ2-7; length: 14
DNA: TGTGCCAGCAGAAGGGGGACTAGCGTCGAGGGCCCCAATGAGCAGTTCTTC; CDR3: CASRRGTSVEGPNEQFF; V: TRBV2; D: TRBD2; size: -; J: TRBJ2-1; length: 17
DNA: TGTGCCAGCAGCGCCCGACAGGTTGGGGAGACCCAGTACTTC; CDR3: CASSARQVGETQYF; V: TRBV14; D: -; size: -; J: TRBJ2-5; length: 14
DNA: TGTGCCAGCAGCCGGATCGCGAGGGAGACCCAGTACTTC; CDR3: CASSRIARETQYF; V: TRBV6-6; D: -; size: -; J: TRBJ2-5; length: 13
DNA: TGTGCCACGAATTGGGTTTTAGCGGGAGTCTACAATGAGCAGTTCTTC; CDR3: CATNWVLAGVYNEQFF; V: TRBV30; D: TRBD2; size: once; J: TRBJ2-1; length: 16
DNA: TGTGCCAGCAGCCAAGCGGTCAGCTACAATGAGCAGTTCTTC; CDR3: CASSQAVSYNEQFF; V: TRBV14; D: -; size: -; J: TRBJ2-1; length: 14
DNA: TGTGCCAGCAGTTTTGGAAGAGACTATGGCTACACCTTC; CDR3: CASSFGRDYGYTF; V: TRBV28; D: -; size: -; J: TRBJ1-2; length: 13
DNA: TGCGCCAGCAGCCGACTGCTAGCTACCCCCTACGAGCAGTACTTC; CDR3: CASSRLLATPYEQYF; V: TRBV4-3; D: -; size: -; J: TRBJ2-7; length: 15
DNA: TGTGCCAGCAGTTTCATAGCGGGAGGGTGGGAGACCCAGTACTTC; CDR3: CASSFIAGGWETQYF; V: TRBV28; D: TRBD2; size: -; J: TRBJ2-5; length: 15
DNA: TGTGCCAGCAGCTTAGTGTTAGGAGATACGCAGTATTTT; CDR3: CASSLVLGDTQYF; V: TRBV7-9; D: -; size: -; J: TRBJ2-3; length: 13
DNA: TGTGCCAGTAGTTCCTGGGGCGGCCGCACGAACACCGGGGAGCTGTTTTTT; CDR3: CASSSWGGRTNTGELFF; V: TRBV19; D: -; size: -; J: TRBJ2-2; length: 17
DNA: TGTGCCAGCAGCACAATGGGTAGCCGGGCTCGTGGGAATGAGCAGTTCTTC; CDR3: CASSTMGSRARGNEQFF; V: TRBV7-2; D: -; size: -; J: TRBJ2-1; length: 17
DNA: TGTGCCAGCAGTTTCCAGTGGACCAACACTGAAGCTTTCTTT; CDR3: CASSFQWTNTEAFF; V: TRBV28; D: -; size: -; J: TRBJ1-1; length: 14
DNA: TGTGCCAGCAGCCCTCTGAGAAGGACTCAGTTCTTC; CDR3: CASSPLRRTQFF; V: TRBV7-2; D: -; size: -; J: TRBJ2-1; length: 12
DNA: TGTGCCAGCAGCCCAAGATTAGTCCAGAGTGGCTACACCTTC; CDR3: CASSPRLVQSGYTF; V: TRBV4-2; D: -; size: -; J: TRBJ1-2; length: 14
DNA: TGTGCCAGCAGTTTTTACAGGGCCGCTCCGGAAGCTTTCTTT; CDR3: CASSFYRAAPEAFF; V: TRBV28; D: -; size: -; J: TRBJ1-1; length: 14
DNA: TGTGCCAGCAGTTTCTCGGCAGGGGACTACGAGCAGTACTTC; CDR3: CASSFSAGDYEQYF; V: TRBV28; D: -; size: -; J: TRBJ2-7; length: 14
DNA: TGTGCCAGCAACCGACCCTCTGGGGCCAACGTCCTGACTTTC; CDR3: CASNRPSGANVLTF; V: TRBV28; D: -; size: -; J: TRBJ2-6; length: 14
DNA: TGCGCCAGCAGCCCCGGGGTCAAGCAGTACTTC; CDR3: CASSPGVKQYF; V: TRBV5-1; D: -; size: -; J: TRBJ2-7; length: 11
DNA: TGTGCCAGCAACCCCCCGGGTAGCGCACCTAGCACAGATACGCAGTATTTT; CDR3: CASNPPGSAPSTDTQYF; V: TRBV5-4; D: -; size: -; J: TRBJ2-3; length: 17
DNA: TGTGCCAGCAGTGAAGCACATTACGGGACAGAGACCCAAGAGACCCAGTACTTC; CDR3: CASSEAHYGTETQETQYF; V: TRBV6-1; D: TRBD1; size: -; J: TRBJ2-5; length: 18
DNA: TGTGCCACCAGCAGAGGTGGTGAAAACATTCAGTACTTC; CDR3: CATSRGGENIQYF; V: TRBV15; D: -; size: -; J: TRBJ2-4; length: 13
DNA: TGTGCCAGCAGCTCCCTAGCGGGAGTGGGAGAGCAGTACTTC; CDR3: CASSSLAGVGEQYF; V: TRBV9; D: TRBD2; size: once; J: TRBJ2-7; length: 14
DNA: TGTGCCAGCAGTTTACCCAAGGGGATCCCCGGGGAGCTGTTTTTT; CDR3: CASSLPKGIPGELFF; V: TRBV28; D: -; size: -; J: TRBJ2-2; length: 15
DNA: TGTGCCAGCAGTTCCCCGGGACAGGGGATGGGTCGCGGCACAGATACGCAGTATTTT; CDR3: CASSSPGQGMGRGTDTQYF; V: TRBV28; D: TRBD1; size: -; J: TRBJ2-3; length: 19
DNA: TGCGCGAGCGGGTTTACGGGTGGATCTAACTATGGCTACACCTTC; CDR3: CASGFTGGSNYGYTF; V: TRBV5-1; D: -; size: -; J: TRBJ1-2; length: 15